The 27 T cell receptor beta chains below were found in one sample sequenced in a study of blood T cell repertoires in COVID-19. Sequenced by immunoSEQ multiplex PCR; TCRdb stores in-frame clones only, minus some. Found here are around 180,000 clones, around 88% of them singletons; the top ten hold about 4.1%. The source material was peripheral blood. The receptors stem from a woman aged 25 to 39 with acute or convalescent COVID-19.

The CDR3 reads CASSLQGAVTEAFF. The CDR3 nucleotides are TGTGCCAGCAGCTTACAGGGGGCGGTCACTGAAGCTTTCTTT. This chain uses TRBV9 with TRBJ1-1, with 9 bases matching TRBD1. With V trimmed by 4 bases and J by 4 bases, 5 bases remained unmatched. This CDR3 spans 14 amino acids. The germline V gene has CDR1 SGDLS and CDR2 YYNGEE.

The rearrangement uses TRBV15 and TRBJ1-2; 7 bases agree with TRBD1. Losses at the gene ends were 6 bases for V and 6 bases for J; bases not matched to a gene: 10. The length of the CDR3 is 14 residues. The germline V gene encodes CDR1 LNHNV and CDR2 YYDKDF (reference sequence). The CDR3: CATRGDRRYDGYTF. Written as DNA, the CDR3 is TGTGCCACCAGGGGGGACAGACGTTATGATGGCTACACCTTC.

The CDR3 loop reads CATVLHGELFF. The CDR3 nucleotides read TGTGCCACCGTATTACATGGGGAGCTGTTTTTT. The chain recombines TRBV6-5 with TRBJ2-2; D remains ambiguous. CDR3 size: 11 residues. Germline lookup yields CDR1 MNHEY and CDR2 SVGAGI. Trimming pared 10 bases from V and 8 bases from J, leaving 11 bases between.

This clone came up once. The V and J genes are TRBV3-1 (or the pseudogene TRBV3-2) and TRBJ2-5; 11 positions agree with TRBD2. V lost 2 bases to trimming and J lost 5 bases; unmatched junction nucleotides: 10. The germline V gene has CDR1 LGHDT and CDR2 YNNKEL (reference sequence). The CDR3 runs 17 residues. Written as DNA, the CDR3 is TGTGCCAGCAGCCAAAGTAGCGGGAGGGCCCCGGGGGAGACCCAGTACTTC. The encoded protein is CASSQSSGRAPGETQYF.

Remarks on this clone: Different DNA sequences within this sample yield the same CDR3. The CDR3 region has the DNA TGTGCCAGCAGTTTGGGGACAGGGCTGTACGAGCAGTACTTC. This codes for CASSLGTGLYEQYF. This sequence joins TRBV28 and TRBJ2-7; 9 bases are shared with TRBD1. V dropped 3 bases and J dropped 4; count of bases not matched to a gene: 4. CDR1 is MDHEN, CDR2 SYDVKM, per germline. This CDR3 spans 14 amino acids.

There are many counts of this clone. The rearrangement uses TRBV19 and TRBJ2-5; tentative D call: TRBD2 (5 bases). V lost 1 base, J lost 5 bases, and 11 bases lay in between. There are 14 residues in the CDR3. Germline-derived CDR1 and CDR2 are LNHDA and SQIVND (reference sequence). Written as DNA, the CDR3 is TGTGCCAGTAGTATAGCCCGGGATCGGGAGACCCAGTACTTC. Residues: CASSIARDRETQYF.

The rearrangement links TRBV27 to TRBJ1-3; 7 bases are a match to TRBD1. Per the germline V gene, CDR1 is MNHEY and CDR2 is SMNVEV (reference sequence). The V gene end was trimmed by 2 bases and the J gene end by 1 base; junction bases not matched to a gene: 14. This CDR3 contains 19 residues. The CDR3 sequence: CASSLRKGWTGESGNTIYF. CDR3 sequence (DNA): TGTGCCAGCAGTTTAAGGAAGGGCTGGACAGGAGAATCTGGAAACACCATATATTTT.

This sequence joins TRBV6-5 and TRBJ1-2; tentative D call: TRBD1 (5 bases). The CDR3 contains 14 residues. Deletions cut 2 bases from V and 8 bases from J, with 15 bases between. CDR1 is MNHEY, CDR2 SVGAGI, per germline. This CDR3 is CASSYLVPGRGYTF. The CDR3 DNA follows: TGTGCCAGCAGTTACCTGGTCCCAGGGAGGGGCTACACCTTC.

The V and J genes are TRBV3-1 (or the pseudogene TRBV3-2) and TRBJ2-1; 15 bases map to TRBD2. V trimming: 5 bases; J trimming: 10 bases; junction bases outside the gene matches: 6. Germline CDR1 reads LGHDT; CDR2 reads YNNKEL (reference sequence). The length of the CDR3 is 15 residues. CDR3 in DNA: TGTGCCAGCAGCAAGGGACTAGCGGGAGGTTTCGAGCAGTTCTTC. Its translation: CASSKGLAGGFEQFF.

The gene calls are TRBV29-1 and TRBJ1-2, with a tentative D call TRBD1 (5 bases). This CDR3 spans 12 amino acids. Germline CDR1 and CDR2: SQVTM and ANQGSEA. Trimming left V 6 bases short and J 8 bases short, with 16 bases between. CDR3 DNA sequence: TGCAGCGTCCTCTCAGGGCGGGACGGCTACACCTTC. Translation gives CSVLSGRDGYTF. The whole variable domain, filled in from reference TRBV29-1 and TRBJ1-2, reads SAVISQKPSRDICQRGTSLTIQCQVDSQVTMMFWYRQQPGQSLTLIATANQGSEATYESGFVIDKFPISRPNLTFSTLTVSNMSPEDSSIYLCSVLSGRDGYTFGSGTRLTVV.

This clone was detected only a few times. The chain couples TRBV6-5 to TRBJ2-3; D remains ambiguous. From germline, CDR1 is MNHEY and CDR2 SVGAGI. V was clipped by 7 bases and J by 0 bases, with 14 bases between them. CDR3 length: 15 residues. Here the CDR3 reads CASTLITTSTDTQYF. The CDR3 nucleotides read TGTGCCAGCACCCTGATAACCACTAGCACAGATACGCAGTATTTT.

The DNA for the CDR3 is TGCGCCAGCAGCCCAGGACCACTAGCGGGAGGTTACAATGAGCAGTTCTTC. Amino acids: CASSPGPLAGGYNEQFF. The V call is TRBV5-1, the J call TRBJ2-1, with 12 positions matching TRBD2. J lost 4 bases, V lost 4 bases, and 9 bases had no gene match. The CDR3 has 17 amino acids. Germline V gene lookup returns CDR1 SGHRS and CDR2 YFSETQ.

The rearrangement links TRBV2 to TRBJ2-1, with D unclear. This CDR3 is 13 amino acids long. The germline V gene has CDR1 SNHLY and CDR2 FYNNEI. The V end lost 0 bases, the J end lost 10 bases, and 10 bases lay between the germline ends. The CDR3 DNA reads TGTGCCAGCAGTGAAGCGAGGAGTAGGGAGCAGTTCTTC. This sequence encodes CASSEARSREQFF.

This clone came up a few times. DNA for the CDR3: TGCAGCGTTGTGAGCCAGGTGAACACTGAAGCTTTCTTT. It encodes CSVVSQVNTEAFF. The rearrangement joins TRBV29-1 to TRBJ1-1; no clear D gene. This CDR3 is 13 amino acids long. CDR1 SQVTM and CDR2 ANQGSEA come from the germline V gene. With 4 bases removed from V and 0 bases from J, the gap between germline ends came to 9 bases.

This rearrangement joins TRBV6-5 to TRBJ1-5, with 9 bases fitting TRBD1. CDR3 length: 14 amino acids. V dropped 5 bases and J dropped 6; count of bases not matched to a gene: 5. Germline CDR1 and CDR2: MNHEY and SVGAGI. CDR3 nucleotide sequence: TGTGCCAGCAGTCCGACAGGGGGGGGTCAGCCCCAGCATTTT. Its protein product is CASSPTGGGQPQHF.

The chain is built from TRBV27 and TRBJ2-7; 9 nucleotides match TRBD2. Germline V gene lookup returns CDR1 MNHEY and CDR2 SMNVEV (reference sequence). The CDR3 covers 16 residues. J gave up 4 bases and V 2 bases, and 9 bases lay outside the gene matches. The CDR3 DNA is TGTGCCAGCAGTTTAGGTAGCGGGAGTTCGAGGTACGAGCAGTACTTC. The encoded protein is CASSLGSGSSRYEQYF.

The chain uses TRBV5-1 and TRBJ2-1, with TRBD1 identical over 7 bases. V shed 4 bases, J shed 4 bases, and the junction held 5 bases outside the gene matches. The CDR3 totals 14 residues. Looked up from germline, CDR1 is SGHRS and CDR2 is YFSETQ. The CDR3 is CASSQTGPYNEQFF. The CDR3 DNA reads TGCGCCAGCAGCCAGACAGGGCCATACAATGAGCAGTTCTTC.

This clone was recorded only once. The chain is built from TRBV19 and TRBJ1-2; D is possibly TRBD1 (5 bases). Trimming took off 1 base at V and 8 bases at J, with 8 bases between the two ends. This CDR3 is 12 amino acids long. Germline CDR1 reads LNHDA; CDR2 reads SQIVND (reference sequence). The CDR3 sequence: CASSIVGRGYTF. For the CDR3, the DNA is TGTGCCAGTAGTATAGTGGGGCGCGGCTACACCTTC.

This clone turned up a few times. The rearrangement joins TRBV5-1 to TRBJ2-2, with D maybe TRBD2 (5 bases). Trimming took 4 bases from V and 7 from J, leaving 17 bases between them. This CDR3 is 15 amino acids long. CDR1 and CDR2 (germline): SGHRS, YFSETQ. CDR3 residues: CASSPQLESGGELFF. As DNA, the CDR3 is TGCGCCAGCAGCCCTCAACTAGAGAGTGGCGGGGAGCTGTTTTTT.

This clone was counted only a few times. The chain carries TRBV13 and TRBJ2-3, with TRBD2 as a possible D gene (5 bases). The CDR3 is 14 amino acids. Germline V gene sequence: CDR1 PRHDT, CDR2 FYEKMQ (reference sequence). The germline V and J ends were trimmed by 5 bases and 6 bases, with 15 bases remaining between them. The CDR3 is CASSQEGRRDTQYF. For the CDR3, the DNA is TGTGCCAGCAGCCAAGAGGGCCGACGGGATACGCAGTATTTT.

In its sample, this clone was seen once. A junction end diverges from the germline sequence, so it may reflect a read error. The chain has TRBV6-5 and TRBJ1-2; D gene unclear. The length of the CDR3 is 14 residues. The germline CDR1 and CDR2 sequences are MNHEY and SVGAGI. The CDR3 protein is CASSPLDGNYDYTF. The CDR3, as DNA: TGTGCCAGCAGTCCCCTCGACGGGAACTATGACTACACCTTC.

The CDR3 reads CASRNTVSSYNEQFF. The DNA of the CDR3 is TGTGCCAGCAGAAATACTGTTAGCTCCTACAATGAGCAGTTCTTC. The chain is built from TRBV5-4 and TRBJ2-1; D not resolved. The germline V gene encodes CDR1 SGHNT and CDR2 YYREEE (reference sequence). There are 15 residues in the CDR3. The V end lost 5 bases, the J end lost 0 bases, and 12 bases lay between the germline ends.

The chain uses TRBV24-1 and TRBJ2-2; TRBD2 aligns across 9 bases. Germline V gene lookup returns CDR1 KGHDR and CDR2 SFDVKD. V shed 9 bases and J 5 bases; nucleotides not matched to a gene: 3. The length of the CDR3 is 13 residues. Here the CDR3 reads CATRTSETGELFF. The CDR3 DNA is TGTGCCACCCGGACTAGCGAAACCGGGGAGCTGTTTTTT.

The gene calls are TRBV6-6 and TRBJ2-1; TRBD2 matches at 11 bases. This CDR3 spans 15 amino acids. CDR1 and CDR2 (germline): MNHNY, SVGAGI (reference sequence). V dropped 6 bases and J dropped 5; count of bases not matched to a gene: 6. The CDR3 reads CASRDSGRADNEQFF. The CDR3 region has the DNA TGTGCCAGCAGGGATAGCGGGAGGGCCGACAATGAGCAGTTCTTC.

The chain links TRBV4-2 to TRBJ2-7; no clear D. Germline V CDR1 and CDR2: LGHNA, YNFKEQ. The CDR3 is 15 residues long. V shed 4 bases and J shed 3 bases, with 16 bases lying between them. CDR3 sequence: CASSPQAALFYEQYF. CDR3 nucleotide sequence: TGTGCCAGCAGCCCCCAGGCAGCTCTCTTCTACGAGCAGTACTTC.

This chain joins TRBV28 and TRBJ1-1; no clear D gene. The CDR3 contains 12 residues. Trimming took off 8 bases at V and 0 bases at J, with 7 bases between the two ends. Germline values: CDR1 MDHEN, CDR2 SYDVKM. CDR3 DNA: TGTGCCAGCCTGTCTCTGAACACTGAAGCTTTCTTT. Translating gives CASLSLNTEAFF.

This chain joins TRBV5-4 and TRBJ2-1, with TRBD1 identical over 9 bases. V shed 9 bases and J 7 bases; nucleotides not matched to a gene: 8. Germline loops: CDR1 SGHNT, CDR2 YYREEE (reference sequence). This CDR3 is 13 amino acids long. The CDR3 region has the DNA TGTGCCACATTGACAGGGGGTGTTAATGAGCAGTTCTTC. This codes for CATLTGGVNEQFF.